Following are 20 T cell receptor beta chains from one sample sequenced in a study of long-term antiretroviral therapy in people with HIV. They ran version v3.0 of the immunoSEQ assay at survey level. Measured with immunoSEQ multiplex PCR; TCRdb has only the in-frame clones, and not every one. The sample includes about 20,000 clones, over 80% of them seen just once. Sequencing used unsorted PBMCs, obtained 1.2 years after starting antiretroviral therapy. These receptor sequences come from a woman in her 40s with HIV.

This chain links TRBV5-1 with TRBJ1-1; D remains ambiguous. This CDR3 is 13 amino acids long. V was trimmed by 2 bases and J by 0 bases, leaving 5 bases between them. The germline gives CDR1 SGHRS, CDR2 YFSETQ. The CDR3 DNA reads TGCGCCAGCAGCTTTGACGTGAACACTGAAGCTTTCTTT. It translates to CASSFDVNTEAFF.

The V and J genes are TRBV6-1 and TRBJ1-1; 7 bases fit TRBD1. V dropped 3 bases and J dropped 4; count of bases not matched to a gene: 5. The CDR3 has 14 residues. Germline lookup yields CDR1 MNHNS and CDR2 SASEGT. The CDR3 DNA sequence: TGTGCCAGCAGTGAGAGGGGGCCGCTCACTGAAGCTTTCTTT. This encodes CASSERGPLTEAFF.

V usage is TRBV11-2 and J usage is TRBJ2-5; TRBD1 aligns across 7 bases. Germline V gene lookup returns CDR1 SGHAT and CDR2 FQNNGV. V lost 4 bases to trimming and J lost 5 bases; unmatched junction nucleotides: 4. The CDR3 loop spans 13 amino acids. CDR3 nucleotides: TGTGCCAGCAGCTGGGGACAGCAGGAGACCCAGTACTTC. It encodes CASSWGQQETQYF.

The V and J genes are TRBV5-6 and TRBJ1-2; D is uncertain. Per germline, CDR1 SGHDT and CDR2 YYEEEE. The CDR3 covers 18 residues. V lost 4 bases and J 0 bases, leaving 22 bases between the germline ends. The DNA of the CDR3 is TGTGCCAGCAGCAGCCCCCCAACAGTAAACCTAACTAACTATGGCTACACCTTC. This sequence encodes CASSSPPTVNLTNYGYTF.

The gene calls are TRBV6-6 and TRBJ1-5; no definite D call. From germline, CDR1 is MNHNY and CDR2 SVGAGI (reference sequence). The CDR3 runs 11 residues. The V end lost 3 bases, the J end lost 11 bases, and 8 bases lay between the germline ends. CDR3: CASSYQAAQHF. The CDR3 DNA follows: TGTGCCAGCAGTTATCAGGCAGCCCAGCATTTT.

The chain recombines TRBV5-4 with TRBJ2-5, with 7 bases lining up with TRBD1. The CDR3 runs to 16 residues. With V trimmed by 4 bases and J by 5 bases, 14 bases remained unmatched. Germline CDR1 SGHNT, CDR2 YYREEE (reference sequence). CDR3 amino acids: CASSPAFGTAFETQYF. CDR3 nucleotides: TGTGCCAGCAGCCCCGCTTTCGGGACAGCTTTTGAGACCCAGTACTTC. Supplemented by reference TRBV5-4 and TRBJ2-5, the full variable domain reads ETGVTQSPTHLIKTRGQQVTLRCSSQSGHNTVSWYQQALGQGPQFIFQYYREEENGRGNFPPRFSGLQFPNYSSELNVNALELDDSALYLCASSPAFGTAFETQYFGPGTRLLVL.

This clone was observed a handful of times. The genes are TRBV28 and TRBJ1-5; 7 bases are a match to TRBD1. Trimming removed 2 bases from V and 4 bases from J; junction bases left unmatched: 11. The CDR3 has 17 amino acids. Germline CDR1 reads MDHEN; CDR2 reads SYDVKM. The CDR3 sequence: CASSLAPDRVWNQPQHF. The DNA for the CDR3 is TGTGCCAGCAGTTTAGCCCCCGACAGGGTTTGGAATCAGCCCCAGCATTTT.

The rearrangement links TRBV15 to TRBJ2-3, with TRBD2 matching over 7 bases. The length of the CDR3 is 17 residues. V trimming: 1 base; J trimming: 4 bases; junction bases outside the gene matches: 11. Germline V lookup: CDR1 LNHNV, CDR2 YYDKDF (reference sequence). CDR3 nucleotides: TGTGCCACCAGCAGAGGTCGGGACTACCGTGCCGCAGATACGCAGTATTTT. Amino acids: CATSRGRDYRAADTQYF.

This chain connects TRBV7-2 to TRBJ1-4, with D possibly being TRBD1 (6 bases). Germline CDR1 reads SGHTA; CDR2 reads FQGNSA. The V end was cut by 1 base, the J end by 5 bases, with 11 bases between. There are 15 residues in the CDR3. The CDR3 here is CASSLGTGNNEKLFF. DNA for the CDR3: TGTGCCAGCAGCTTAGGAACAGGGAACAATGAAAAACTGTTTTTT. Looking up the rest from reference TRBV7-2 and TRBJ1-4 gives the full variable domain: GAGVSQSPSNKVTEKGKDVELRCDPISGHTALYWYRQSLGQGLEFLIYFQGNSAPDKSGLPSDRFSAERTGGSVSTLTIQRTQQEDSAVYLCASSLGTGNNEKLFFGSGTQLSVL.

The sample holds a few counts of this clone. This chain links TRBV7-9 with TRBJ2-7; the D is unclear. Germline V gene sequence: CDR1 SEHNR, CDR2 FQNEAQ (reference sequence). The CDR3 is made up of 13 amino acids. Trimming removed 1 base at V and 5 bases at J, with 9 bases between. This chain's CDR3 is CASSLDAVHEQYF. The CDR3, as DNA: TGTGCCAGCAGCTTAGACGCGGTCCACGAGCAGTACTTC.

This chain uses TRBV19 with TRBJ1-1; possible D gene TRBD1, 6 bases. The CDR3 contains 14 residues. V was pared by 8 bases and J by 0 bases, with 13 bases between. The germline gives CDR1 LNHDA, CDR2 SQIVND (reference sequence). The CDR3 coding sequence is TGTGCCAGTTCATCGGGACACCTGAACACTGAAGCTTTCTTT. It codes for CASSSGHLNTEAFF.

This clone came up a few times. The gene calls are TRBV9 and TRBJ2-7; D is possibly TRBD2 (7 bases). In germline, CDR1 is SGDLS, CDR2 YYNGEE. This CDR3 spans 14 amino acids. Trimming took off 2 bases at V and 6 bases at J, with 15 bases between the two ends. The CDR3 sequence: CASSVSGGKGEQYF. The CDR3 coding sequence is TGTGCCAGCAGCGTCTCGGGGGGCAAGGGCGAGCAGTACTTC.

There are a few counts of this clone. V and J are TRBV7-9 and TRBJ1-2, with a possible D match to TRBD1 (5 bases). Germline assignment: CDR1 SEHNR and CDR2 FQNEAQ (reference sequence). The CDR3 spans 15 residues. Trimming cost V 2 bases and J 6 bases, with 16 bases left between them. The CDR3 spells CASSLTGERGDGYTF. In nucleotides, the CDR3 is TGTGCCAGCAGCTTAACGGGAGAAAGAGGGGATGGCTACACCTTC.

In this sample, this clone turned up a few times. The V call is TRBV6-1, the J call TRBJ2-7; the match to TRBD2 covers 10 bases. J gave up 4 bases and V 6 bases, and 3 bases lay outside the gene matches. The germline V gene has CDR1 MNHNS and CDR2 SASEGT. The CDR3 length is 13 residues. The CDR3 spells CASRPGLAYEQYF. For the CDR3, the DNA is TGTGCCAGCAGGCCGGGACTAGCGTACGAGCAGTACTTC.

V gene TRBV14 combines with J gene TRBJ2-7; D perhaps matches TRBD1 (5 bases). Trimming removed 4 bases from V and 3 bases from J, with 25 bases in between. Germline V CDR1 and CDR2: SGHDN, FVKESK. CDR3 size: 18 residues. CDR3 loop: CASSLSTSRVDKVYEQYF. The CDR3 DNA follows: TGTGCCAGCAGCCTATCCACCAGCAGGGTGGACAAAGTCTACGAGCAGTACTTC.

The chain joins TRBV6-6 to TRBJ1-1; the D is unclear. The V gene's germline CDR1 is MNHNY and CDR2 SVGAGI (reference sequence). This CDR3 is 12 amino acids long. Trimming stripped 4 bases from V and 7 bases from J, with 10 bases between. CDR3 nucleotides: TGTGCCAGCAGTTCTGACGGTCTTGAAGCTTTCTTT. Translation: CASSSDGLEAFF.

The V and J genes are TRBV10-2 and TRBJ2-1; TRBD2 aligns across 8 bases. Per germline, CDR1 WSHSY and CDR2 SAAADI. The junction had 11 bases not matched to a gene; V was cut back by 5 bases and J by 5 bases. The CDR3 totals 16 residues. The CDR3 loop reads CASSPQRERGDNEQFF. CDR3 bases: TGCGCCAGCAGTCCTCAGCGGGAGCGCGGGGACAATGAGCAGTTCTTC.

The chain joins TRBV5-5 to TRBJ2-7; D unresolved. Looked up from germline, CDR1 is SGHKS and CDR2 is YYEKEE (reference sequence). V was pared by 0 bases and J by 6 bases, with 10 bases between. This CDR3 region has 13 residues. CDR3 sequence reads: CASSLGLTAEQYF. CDR3 in DNA: TGTGCCAGCAGCTTGGGGCTCACGGCCGAGCAGTACTTC.

The chain joins TRBV7-8 to TRBJ2-3, with 7 bases aligning to TRBD2. From germline, CDR1 is SGHVS and CDR2 FQNEAQ. V lost 4 bases to trimming and J lost 4 bases; unmatched junction nucleotides: 11. The CDR3 runs 16 residues. DNA for the CDR3: TGTGCCAGCAGCTCCTCCAGGGCAGCGGGGTCAGATACGCAGTATTTT. It translates to CASSSSRAAGSDTQYF.

The genes are TRBV5-6 and TRBJ1-2; D is unresolved. V was trimmed by 5 bases and J by 0 bases, leaving 8 bases between them. Per the germline V gene, CDR1 is SGHDT and CDR2 is YYEEEE. This CDR3 is built from 13 residues. The CDR3 loop reads CASRGNTNYGYTF. For the CDR3, the DNA is TGTGCCAGCAGGGGCAATACTAACTATGGCTACACCTTC.